This T cell receptor (beta chain) was identified in a study of T cell responses to AZD1222 COVID-19 vaccine. TCRdb's copy holds only in-frame clones and misses some; the assay was immunoSEQ multiplex PCR. The top ten clones hold about 4% of a sample with roughly 140,000 clones, 82% of them seen once. Comments on this clone: Its antigen is unknown.

With 3 bases removed from V and 0 bases from J, the gap between germline ends came to 14 bases. Germline values: CDR1 SGHRS, CDR2 YFSETQ. The CDR3 has 16 amino acids. General study results and limits: Receipt of two AZD1222 doses was followed by a rise in Spike-specific TCR breadth and depth. Sampled repertoires all dated from after the peak T cell response. Females made up more of the donors, who were largely white British, and clonal diversity may have come out too low.

The sample was peripheral blood, taken on day 0 of MenACWY control vaccination. The chain uses TRBV5-1 and TRBJ2-3, with TRBD1 as a possible D gene (7 bases). This receptor was identified in an adult in good health. CDR3 amino acids: CASSSEGTASTDTQYF. The DNA for the CDR3 is TGCGCCAGCAGCTCGGAGGGGACAGCAAGCACAGATACGCAGTATTTT.